These 32 T cell receptor beta chains were all obtained from the same sample, sequenced in a study of somatic mutations in cytotoxic T cells in rheumatoid arthritis. TCRdb keeps only in-frame clones here, not all; method: immunoSEQ multiplex PCR. The table has fewer than 4,000 clones, around 74% seen once. Source material: CD8+ T cells sorted from blood. These receptors were obtained from an adult with rheumatoid arthritis.

The J gene is TRBJ1-4, the V gene TRBV5-1; no reliable D call. The CDR3 covers 14 residues. V was pared by 4 bases and J by 4 bases, with 11 bases between. CDR1 is SGHRS, CDR2 YFSETQ, per germline. CDR3 in amino acids: CASSPGGRNEKLFF. The CDR3 nucleotides are TGCGCCAGCAGCCCGGGAGGGCGTAATGAAAAACTGTTTTTT.

The chain employs TRBV13 and TRBJ2-7; 13 positions agree with TRBD2. V lost 6 bases, J lost 5 bases, and 7 bases stayed unmatched. Germline values: CDR1 PRHDT, CDR2 FYEKMQ (reference sequence). This CDR3 spans 15 amino acids. The CDR3 protein is CASSYRTSGSNEQYF. DNA of the CDR3: TGTGCCAGCAGTTACAGGACTAGCGGGAGCAACGAGCAGTACTTC. Combining the CDR3 with reference TRBV13 and TRBJ2-7 gives the whole variable domain AAGVIQSPRHLIKEKRETATLKCYPIPRHDTVYWYQQGPGQDPQFLISFYEKMQSDKGSIPDRFSAQQFSDYHSELNMSSLELGDSALYFCASSYRTSGSNEQYFGPGTRLTVT.

In its sample, this clone was seen once. The chain uses TRBV11-2 and TRBJ1-1; D unresolved. This CDR3 region has 12 residues. Trimming left V 2 bases short and J 9 bases short, with 10 bases between. CDR1 and CDR2 from the germline V gene are SGHAT and FQNNGV. The DNA of the CDR3 is TGTGCCAGCAGCTTATCGACGCACCAAGCTTTCTTT. Translation gives CASSLSTHQAFF.

This chain uses TRBV27 with TRBJ1-2; 9 bases line up with TRBD1. The CDR3 runs to 15 residues. V was pared by 0 bases and J by 7 bases, with 6 bases of the junction left unmatched. CDR1 and CDR2 (germline): MNHEY, SMNVEV (reference sequence). The CDR3 loop reads CASSLSVGQGSGYTF. The DNA of the CDR3 is TGTGCCAGCAGTTTATCGGTGGGACAGGGCTCTGGCTACACCTTC.

V and J are TRBV5-1 and TRBJ1-2, with D perhaps TRBD1 (6 bases). The CDR3 consists of 14 residues. Germline CDR1 reads SGHRS; CDR2 reads YFSETQ. V was pared by 1 base and J by 8 bases, with 15 bases between. CDR3 DNA sequence: TGCGCCAGCAGCTTGAGGGACAAGGAAGGCGGCTACACCTTC. Translated, it gives CASSLRDKEGGYTF.

The CDR3 DNA reads as TGTGCCAGCAGCCCACCCGTAAGATCGATGGGGGGTTTCGACGAGCAGTACTTC. Translating it yields CASSPPVRSMGGFDEQYF. The rearrangement uses TRBV7-9 and TRBJ2-7; perhaps TRBD2 as D (6 bases). Per germline, CDR1 SEHNR and CDR2 FQNEAQ (reference sequence). The CDR3 covers 18 residues. Trimming removed 5 bases from V and 5 bases from J, with 28 bases in between.

The rearrangement joins TRBV27 to TRBJ2-1; TRBD1 or TRBD2 may be the D gene (6 bases each). CDR3 length equals 14 residues. Looked up from germline, CDR1 is MNHEY and CDR2 is SMNVEV (reference sequence). V lost 6 bases, J lost 7 bases, and 16 bases lay in between. The CDR3: CASSLARGGNEQFF. The CDR3 bases are TGTGCCAGCAGCTTAGCGCGAGGGGGGAATGAGCAGTTCTTC.

V gene TRBV6-5 combines with J gene TRBJ1-1; D perhaps matches TRBD1 (5 bases). Trimming cost V 0 bases and J 2 bases, with 10 bases left between them. Germline V gives CDR1 MNHEY, CDR2 SVGAGI. This CDR3 has 15 residues. The CDR3 nucleotides read TGTGCCAGCAGTTACTCGGGTCAGGGTAACACTGAAGCTTTCTTT. Its translation: CASSYSGQGNTEAFF.

This sequence joins TRBV7-1 and TRBJ2-6, with D tentatively TRBD1 (5 bases). TRBV7-1 is labeled an ORF, and its function is uncertain. The CDR3 extends over 17 amino acids. Deletions cut 4 bases from V and 1 base from J, with 14 bases between. This chain's CDR3 is CASSLAGRVSGANVLTF. The CDR3, as DNA: TGTGCCAGCAGCTTAGCCGGCAGGGTATCTGGGGCCAACGTCCTGACTTTC.

The chain joins TRBV6-1 to TRBJ2-3; perhaps TRBD2 as D (5 bases). The V gene lost 2 bases and the J gene lost 2 bases, with 14 bases spanning the gap. The CDR3 runs 16 residues. CDR1 is MNHNS and CDR2 is SASEGT in the germline V gene. CDR3 DNA sequence: TGTGCCAGCAGTGAATGGGGAGACTCTCACACAGATACGCAGTATTTT. This codes for CASSEWGDSHTDTQYF.

V is TRBV21-1 and J is TRBJ2-1. TRBV21-1 represents a pseudogene. This CDR3 comprises 15 residues. CDR3 bases: TGTGCCAGCAGCAAAGAGGGGAGCGGCTACAATGAGCAGTTCTTC. Residues: CASSKEGSGYNEQFF.

The J gene is TRBJ2-1, the V gene TRBV30, with 10 bases identical to TRBD2. CDR3 length: 13 amino acids. With 8 bases clipped from V and 3 bases from J, the junction kept 4 bases outside the gene matches. In germline, CDR1 is GTSNPN, CDR2 SVGIG (reference sequence). The CDR3, as DNA: TGTGCCATTGAGCGGGAGGGCTACAATGAGCAGTTCTTC. Translated: CAIEREGYNEQFF.

This clone was counted a single time. This sequence joins TRBV6-5 and TRBJ1-2; D ambiguous. The V and J ends lost 2 bases and 2 bases respectively, with 12 bases between them. The CDR3 consists of 15 residues. CDR1 and CDR2 from the germline V gene are MNHEY and SVGAGI. The CDR3 region is CASSYDDLGNYGYTF. The CDR3 nucleotides read TGTGCCAGCAGTTACGACGACCTTGGGAACTATGGCTACACCTTC.

This clone was seen only once. CDR3 region: CASSPLQGWTGELFF. CDR3 nucleotide sequence: TGTGCCAGCAGCCCACTGCAGGGTTGGACCGGGGAGCTGTTTTTT. This sequence joins TRBV9 and TRBJ2-2; D is possibly TRBD1 (5 bases). The germline gives CDR1 SGDLS, CDR2 YYNGEE. V was shortened by 4 bases and J by 5 bases, with 15 bases between the two germline ends. The CDR3 consists of 15 residues.

This clone was observed a few times. The chain is built from TRBV5-4 and TRBJ2-2; no clear D gene. V dropped 2 bases and J dropped 6 bases, with 2 bases sitting between them. Germline CDR1 SGHNT, CDR2 YYREEE (reference sequence). The length of the CDR3 is 11 residues. The CDR3 here is CASSFSGELFF. The DNA for the CDR3 is TGTGCCAGCAGCTTTTCCGGGGAGCTGTTTTTT.

This chain connects TRBV30 to TRBJ2-3; 12 bases map to TRBD2. J was trimmed by 4 bases and V by 5 bases; bases with no gene match: 4. This CDR3 contains 14 residues. In germline, CDR1 is GTSNPN, CDR2 SVGIG (reference sequence). The CDR3 here is CAWQLAGGSDTQYF. In DNA, the CDR3 is TGTGCCTGGCAACTAGCGGGAGGATCAGATACGCAGTATTTT. The full variable domain, rest sourced from reference TRBV30 and TRBJ2-3, is SQTIHQWPATLVQPVGSPLSLECTVEGTSNPNLYWYRQAAGRGLQLLFYSVGIGQISSEVPQNLSASRPQDRQFILSSKKLLLSDSGFYLCAWQLAGGSDTQYFGPGTRLTVL.

This clone has just one count. The genes are TRBV19 and TRBJ1-1; D is uncertain. Trimming took off 0 bases at V and 8 bases at J, with 13 bases between the two ends. The germline gives CDR1 LNHDA, CDR2 SQIVND (reference sequence). The CDR3 runs 14 residues. The CDR3 sequence: CASSIDSVGIEAFF. The CDR3 DNA reads TGTGCCAGTAGTATAGATTCTGTGGGGATCGAAGCTTTCTTT. Looking up the rest from reference TRBV19 and TRBJ1-1 gives the full variable domain: DGGITQSPKYLFRKEGQNVTLSCEQNLNHDAMYWYRQDPGQGLRLIYYSQIVNDFQKGDIAEGYSVSREKKESFPLTVTSAQKNPTAFYLCASSIDSVGIEAFFGQGTRLTVV.

The chain joins TRBV5-6 to TRBJ2-7, with TRBD1 matching over 8 bases. This CDR3 is 15 amino acids long. CDR1 is SGHDT, CDR2 YYEEEE, per germline. The V and J ends lost 5 bases and 2 bases, in that order; junction bases with no gene match: 9. In DNA, the CDR3 is TGTGCCAGCAGTCACCAATGGGACAGGACCTACGAGCAGTACTTC. Its protein product is CASSHQWDRTYEQYF.

This clone has more than one count but fewer than ten. The chain is built from TRBV19 and TRBJ1-1, with 9 positions matching TRBD1. Germline V lookup: CDR1 LNHDA, CDR2 SQIVND (reference sequence). This CDR3 spans 15 amino acids. J was trimmed by 6 bases and V by 3 bases; bases with no gene match: 8. This CDR3 reads CASSIGGQGIAEAFF. The CDR3 nucleotides read TGTGCCAGTAGTATTGGTGGACAGGGGATCGCTGAAGCTTTCTTT.

V gene TRBV2 combines with J gene TRBJ2-7, with 10 positions matching TRBD2. With 7 bases clipped from V and 7 bases from J, the junction kept 10 bases outside the gene matches. This CDR3 contains 14 residues. Germline V lookup: CDR1 SNHLY, CDR2 FYNNEI. The CDR3 DNA is TGTGCCAGCATAAGCGGGAGGGCCAGCAGAGAGCAGTACTTC. Encoded protein: CASISGRASREQYF.

The rearrangement joins TRBV7-9 to TRBJ1-3; D not resolved. The germline V gene encodes CDR1 SEHNR and CDR2 FQNEAQ (reference sequence). This CDR3 has 16 residues. V lost 2 bases and J 4 bases, leaving 15 bases between the germline ends. CDR3 DNA: TGTGCCAGCAGCTTACTATCTCAGGCGGACGGAAACACCATATATTTT. It yields the protein CASSLLSQADGNTIYF.

The V and J genes are TRBV5-6 and TRBJ1-1; D not resolved. The CDR3 sequence is 15 residues long. CDR1 and CDR2 (germline): SGHDT, YYEEEE. Trimming took 0 bases from V and 0 from J, leaving 9 bases between them. The CDR3 DNA is TGTGCCAGCAGCTTGGAAGGGCCACTGAACACTGAAGCTTTCTTT. It yields the protein CASSLEGPLNTEAFF.

The V and J genes are TRBV7-8 and TRBJ2-5; 10 nucleotides align to TRBD2. The J call is uncertain, as TRBJ2-7 better fits the DNA end. There are 15 residues in the CDR3. CDR1 SGHVS and CDR2 FQNEAQ come from the germline V gene. In DNA, the CDR3 is TGTGCCAGCAGCTGGGCTAGCGGGAGCTCCTACGAGCAGTACTTC. It yields the protein CASSWASGSSYEQYF.

The chain carries TRBV7-2 and TRBJ1-2; D ambiguous. The CDR3 has 11 amino acids. Germline V gene lookup returns CDR1 SGHTA and CDR2 FQGNSA. Trimming removed 9 bases from V and 4 bases from J, with 9 bases in between. In nucleotides, the CDR3 is TGTGCCAGGTCGACCGCCTATGGCTACACCTTC. Translation: CARSTAYGYTF.

This clone appeared a single time. J is TRBJ2-6 and V is TRBV30; D unclear. This CDR3 region has 12 residues. V lost 5 bases, J lost 2 bases, and 4 bases lay in between. Germline CDR1 GTSNPN, CDR2 SVGIG (reference sequence). CDR3 nucleotides: TGTGCCTGGGGAGCTGGGGCCAACGTCCTGACTTTC. Amino acid sequence: CAWGAGANVLTF.

The chain combines TRBV6-5 with TRBJ2-1; D is possibly TRBD2 (5 bases). CDR1 is MNHEY and CDR2 is SVGAGI in the germline V gene. The CDR3 spans 12 residues. Trimming shortened V by 8 bases and J by 4 bases, and 9 bases separated the two germline ends. For the CDR3, the DNA is TGTGCCAGCCTGGACTCGTACAATGAGCAGTTCTTC. It yields the protein CASLDSYNEQFF.

This chain links TRBV4-1 with TRBJ2-7; the D gene could be TRBD1 or TRBD2 (5 bases each). The CDR3 has 14 residues. Germline V gene data show CDR1 as MGHRA and CDR2 as YSYEKL. V shed 4 bases and J shed 0 bases, with 10 bases lying between them. CDR3 DNA: TGCGCCAGCAGCCGGACTGACAGCTCCTACGAGCAGTACTTC. The encoded protein is CASSRTDSSYEQYF.

The CDR3 reads CASSESGTGHGYTF. CDR3 in DNA: TGTGCCAGCAGTGAATCCGGGACAGGGCATGGCTACACCTTC. This sequence joins TRBV2 and TRBJ1-2; 9 bases line up with TRBD1. The junction had 4 bases not matched to a gene; V was cut back by 2 bases and J by 6 bases. In germline, CDR1 is SNHLY, CDR2 FYNNEI. This CDR3 is 14 amino acids long. The entire variable domain, with the rest obtained from reference TRBV2 and TRBJ1-2, is as follows: EPEVTQTPSHQVTQMGQEVILRCVPISNHLYFYWYRQILGQKVEFLVSFYNNEISEKSEIFDDQFSVERPDGSNFTLKIRSTKLEDSAMYFCASSESGTGHGYTFGSGTRLTVV.

This chain connects TRBV7-9 to TRBJ2-1; 11 bases are shared with TRBD1. Losses at the gene ends were 4 bases for V and 4 bases for J; bases not matched to a gene: 3. CDR3 length: 15 amino acids. In germline, CDR1 is SEHNR, CDR2 FQNEAQ (reference sequence). The CDR3, as DNA: TGTGCCAGCAGCTGGGGGGACAGGGGGTACAATGAGCAGTTCTTC. Protein: CASSWGDRGYNEQFF. The entire variable domain, with the rest obtained from reference TRBV7-9 and TRBJ2-1, is as follows: DTGVSQNPRHKITKRGQNVTFRCDPISEHNRLYWYRQTLGQGPEFLTYFQNEAQLEKSRLLSDRFSAERPKGSFSTLEIQRTEQGDSAMYLCASSWGDRGYNEQFFGPGTRLTVL.

There are a few counts of this clone. The chain joins TRBV5-6 to TRBJ2-7; no clear D gene. Germline V lookup: CDR1 SGHDT, CDR2 YYEEEE. V was trimmed by 0 bases and J by 2 bases, leaving 6 bases between them. This CDR3 has 13 amino acids. CDR3 bases: TGTGCCAGCAGCTTGGGCGGACCCTACGAGCAGTACTTC. It encodes CASSLGGPYEQYF. Based on the CDR3 plus reference TRBV5-6 and TRBJ2-7, the full variable domain is DAGVTQSPTHLIKTRGQQVTLRCSPKSGHDTVSWYQQALGQGPQFIFQYYEEEERQRGNFPDRFSGHQFPNYSSELNVNALLLGDSALYLCASSLGGPYEQYFGPGTRLTVT.

The table lists this clone with a count of one. This chain uses TRBV27 with TRBJ2-1; TRBD2 matches 9 bases. The germline gives CDR1 MNHEY, CDR2 SMNVEV (reference sequence). CDR3 size: 15 residues. J gave up 3 bases and V 5 bases, and 5 bases lay outside the gene matches. The CDR3 nucleotides read TGTGCCAGCAGTGAAAGCGGGAGGAGCTACAATGAGCAGTTCTTC. It encodes CASSESGRSYNEQFF.

This chain connects TRBV9 to TRBJ1-1; weak D call: TRBD1 (6 bases). This CDR3 spans 13 amino acids. Deletions cut 0 bases from V and 10 bases from J, with 13 bases between. The germline V gene encodes CDR1 SGDLS and CDR2 YYNGEE. For the CDR3, the DNA is TGTGCCAGCAGCGTAGACGGACAGAAAAGAGCTTTCTTT. Amino acid sequence: CASSVDGQKRAFF. Filled out from reference TRBV9 and TRBJ1-1, the complete variable domain reads DSGVTQTPKHLITATGQRVTLRCSPRSGDLSVYWYQQSLDQGLQFLIQYYNGEERAKGNILERFSAQQFPDLHSELNLSSLELGDSALYFCASSVDGQKRAFFGQGTRLTVV.